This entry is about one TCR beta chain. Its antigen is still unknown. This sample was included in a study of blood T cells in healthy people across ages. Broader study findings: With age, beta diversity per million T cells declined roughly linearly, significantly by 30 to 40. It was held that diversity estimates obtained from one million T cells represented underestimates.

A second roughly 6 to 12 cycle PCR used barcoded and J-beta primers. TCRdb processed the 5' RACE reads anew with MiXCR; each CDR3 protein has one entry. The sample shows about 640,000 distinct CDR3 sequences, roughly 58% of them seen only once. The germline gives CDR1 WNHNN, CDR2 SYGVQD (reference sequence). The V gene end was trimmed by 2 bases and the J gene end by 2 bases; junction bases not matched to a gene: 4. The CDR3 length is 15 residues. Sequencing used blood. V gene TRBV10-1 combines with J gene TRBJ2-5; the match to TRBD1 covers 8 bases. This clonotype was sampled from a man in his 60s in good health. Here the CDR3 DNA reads TGCGCCAGCAGTGAGCCGGGGACAGGTCAAGAGACCCAGTACTTC. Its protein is CASSEPGTGQETQYF.